The clone carrying this TCR beta chain was counted once. Its antigen is currently unknown. The PCR employed 60 Vbeta primers together with 13 Jbeta primers. Method: immunoSEQ multiplex PCR; TCRdb's copy keeps in-frame clones and lacks some. The top ten clones hold around 4% of a sample with some 100,000 clones, 70% to 80% of them seen once. The CDR3 is made up of 16 amino acids. CDR1 and CDR2 (germline): SGHDT, YYEEEE. V was pared by 4 bases and J by 5 bases, with 22 bases between. This sample is part of a study of cytomegalovirus exposure and HLA in healthy donors. General study points: Most of the TCR beta V segments (in an earlier analysis) were productive either about 87% or about 30% of the time.

V gene TRBV5-6 combines with J gene TRBJ2-7, with a weak D call TRBD1 (9 bases). Material: PBMCs. This sequence originates from a female donor in good health and CMV-seropositive. CDR3 sequence: CASSIGRDRVFDEQYF. Here the CDR3 DNA reads TGTGCCAGCAGCATCGGGAGGGACAGGGTCTTTGACGAGCAGTACTTC.